The rows below give T cell receptor beta chains drawn from one sample of a study of blood T cell repertoires in COVID-19. Generated by immunoSEQ multiplex PCR, the TCRdb table keeps only in-frame clones and is missing some. Among 80,000 to 100,000 clones, around 90% were seen once, and the ten largest hold more than 1.5%. The sample consisted of peripheral blood. Every receptor here comes from a human donor with active COVID-19. The donor label of this sample is uncertain. Both conserved end residues are part of each CDR3. A D gene is named only where the DNA matches it firmly. The size of a clone is reported for some rows only, either as once, few or many, or as a class for expanded clones.

.	TRBV19	.	TRBJ1-4	TGTGCCAGTAAGGGTAAGGGGAAGGATGAAAAACTGTTTTTT	CASKGKGKDEKLFF
.	TRBV28	.	TRBJ1-2	TGTGCCAGCAGTTGGACGGGAGGCTACACCTTC	CASSWTGGYTF
.	TRBV11-3	TRBD2	TRBJ2-3	TGTGCCAGCAGTGGGGGACTAGCTTCTGATACGCAGTATTTT	CASSGGLASDTQYF
.	TRBV15	.	TRBJ1-2	TGTGCCACCAGCAGTTTTATGTCGATCGGGGATTCTTTTAACTATGGCTACACCTTC	CATSSFMSIGDSFNYGYTF
.	TRBV19	.	TRBJ1-4	TGTGCCAGTAGTGCCCCGGGAGAATCGAATGAAAAACTGTTTTTT	CASSAPGESNEKLFF
.	TRBV7-9	.	TRBJ2-7	TGTGCCAGCAGCTCAGGCCACGAGCAGTACTTC	CASSSGHEQYF
.	TRBV5-4	.	TRBJ1-2	TGTGCCAGCAGCTTAGACAGGACGGGGGGTGGCTACACCTTC	CASSLDRTGGGYTF
.	TRBV7-2	.	TRBJ1-1	TGTGCCAGCAGCTTAGTTGGGGGGGAGGCCACTGAAGCTTTCTTT	CASSLVGGEATEAFF
.	TRBV2	.	TRBJ1-5	TGTGCCAGCAGATCCCGGGGGGATCAGCCCCAGCATTTT	CASRSRGDQPQHF
once	TRBV2	.	TRBJ2-7	TGTGCCAGCAACACATTCCAGGGGTCCGAGCAGTACTTC	CASNTFQGSEQYF
.	TRBV5-5	TRBD1	TRBJ1-2	TGTGCCAGCAGCTTGGTTTCAGGGGGTGGCTATGGCTACACCTTC	CASSLVSGGGYGYTF
.	TRBV6-5	TRBD2	TRBJ2-5	TGTGCCAGCAGTCCCTCCCCTAGCGGAGAGACCCAGTACTTC	CASSPSPSGETQYF
few	TRBV2	TRBD1	TRBJ2-7	TGTGCCAGCAGTGCCGATTATGGAGGGACAGGGGGGCTCTACGAGCAGTACTTC	CASSADYGGTGGLYEQYF
once	TRBV10-3	.	TRBJ1-2	TGTGCCATCAGTGGTTTAGAGGACTATGGCTACACCTTC	CAISGLEDYGYTF
.	TRBV18	TRBD2	TRBJ2-5	TGTGCCAGCTCCCGATCCGCTAGCGGGGGGGCCCGGGAGACCCAGTACTTC	CASSRSASGGARETQYF
.	TRBV6-5	.	TRBJ1-2	TGTGCCAGCAGTTACTCGAGAGGCGAGAGCTACACCTTC	CASSYSRGESYTF
.	TRBV14	.	TRBJ1-5	TGTGCCAGCAGCCACCAATACCCGGGATATAGCAATCAGCCCCAGCATTTT	CASSHQYPGYSNQPQHF
.	TRBV7-2	TRBD1	TRBJ1-3	TGTGCCAGCAGCTTATTGGACAGGGGCGGAAACACCATATATTTT	CASSLLDRGGNTIYF
.	TRBV7-2	TRBD2	TRBJ2-1	TGTGCCAGCAGCTTAACAACTAGCGGGGATGAGCAGTTCTTC	CASSLTTSGDEQFF
.	TRBV3-1/TRBV3-2	TRBD2	TRBJ2-1	TGTGCCAGCAGCCAAGGTTTTGGTCTAGCGGGGGGGGCCCACCTCCAGTTCTTC	CASSQGFGLAGGAHLQFF
.	TRBV7-2	.	TRBJ2-5	TGTGCCAGCAGCTTAGGTGGACAGTTTAGACAAGAGACCCAGTACTTC	CASSLGGQFRQETQYF
.	TRBV19	TRBD1	TRBJ1-2	TGTGCCAGTAGTTCCCCGGGACAGGGGGCGATGGACGGCTACACCTTC	CASSSPGQGAMDGYTF
.	TRBV19	.	TRBJ2-2	TGTGCCAGTGGGGCCAGGGGGGTCACCGGGGAGCTGTTTTTT	CASGARGVTGELFF
.	TRBV28	TRBD1	TRBJ2-7	TGTGCCAGCAGGCTCGGGGGGACAGGGACCTACGAGCAGTACTTC	CASRLGGTGTYEQYF
once	TRBV7-2	.	TRBJ2-4	TGTGCCAGCAGCTTAGTGATAGAAAACATTCAGTACTTC	CASSLVIENIQYF
once	TRBV25-1	.	TRBJ1-1	TGTGCCAGCAGTGGACTGGAGACTGAAGCTTTCTTT	CASSGLETEAFF
.	TRBV2	TRBD1	TRBJ2-7	TGTGCCAGCAAAGTGGACAGGTCCTACGAGCAGTACTTC	CASKVDRSYEQYF
.	TRBV18	.	TRBJ2-1	TGTGCCAGCTCACCCCGGCTGGTGGGAGGATCAGATGGCGATGAGCAGTTCTTC	CASSPRLVGGSDGDEQFF
few	TRBV2	.	TRBJ1-1	TGTGCCAGCAGTGAACAGGGGTGGGGCACTGAAGCTTTCTTT	CASSEQGWGTEAFF
.	TRBV7-3	.	TRBJ2-6	TGTGCCAGCAGCTTAAAGGGGCCAGCCAAATCCTCTGGGGCCAACGTCCTGACTTTC	CASSLKGPAKSSGANVLTF
once	TRBV5-1	TRBD2	TRBJ2-2	TGCGCCAGCAGCTTGGTTAGCGGGGGGCTGAACACCGGGGAGCTGTTTTTT	CASSLVSGGLNTGELFF
once	TRBV2	.	TRBJ1-5	TGTGCCAGCAGTGGGTCCCGGGGCAATCAGCCCCAGCATTTT	CASSGSRGNQPQHF
.	TRBV27	.	TRBJ1-2	TGTGCCAGCAGTTTACGGGGTCCCGGGACATCCAGCTACACCTTC	CASSLRGPGTSSYTF
.	TRBV28	.	TRBJ1-3	TGTGCCAGCAGTTTTACAGGACGCTACTCTGGAAACACCATATATTTT	CASSFTGRYSGNTIYF
.	TRBV27	.	TRBJ1-5	TGTGCCAGCAGTAGCGAGGGGGGGTTTCAGCCCCAGCATTTT	CASSSEGGFQPQHF
.	TRBV11-2	TRBD1	TRBJ1-2	TGTGCCAGCAGGAGGACAGGGAGCTCCTATGGCTACACCTTC	CASRRTGSSYGYTF
.	TRBV5-5	TRBD2	TRBJ2-7	TGTGCCAGCAGCGTGAGCGGGGGGCTTACCTACGAGCAGTACTTC	CASSVSGGLTYEQYF
.	TRBV2	.	TRBJ2-2	TGTGCCAGCAGTGAAGCGCAAGTCGGGGGTAGCGGGGAGCTGTTTTTT	CASSEAQVGGSGELFF
.	TRBV10-3	TRBD2	TRBJ2-3	TGTGCCATCAAGGCTAGCGGGGGTGACACAGATACGCAGTATTTT	CAIKASGGDTDTQYF
once	TRBV3-1/TRBV3-2	.	TRBJ2-2	TGTGCCAGCAGCCAAGATGCCTCCGGCGGGGAGCTGTTTTTT	CASSQDASGGELFF
.	TRBV28	.	TRBJ1-5	TGTGCCAGCAGTGCCTCAGGGCATCCCAATCAGCCCCAGCATTTT	CASSASGHPNQPQHF
.	TRBV5-5	.	TRBJ2-2	TGTGCCAGCAGCTACACAGGGTCGGCCGGGGAGCTGTTTTTT	CASSYTGSAGELFF
.	TRBV7-7	TRBD2	TRBJ2-2	TGTGCCAGCAGCCGTCTGGCGGGGGGGCCAGACACCGGGGAGCTGTTTTTT	CASSRLAGGPDTGELFF
.	TRBV10-3	.	TRBJ1-3	TGTGCCATCAGTGAAGACAGGTTCTCTGGAAACACCATATATTTT	CAISEDRFSGNTIYF
.	TRBV19	.	TRBJ2-7	TGTGCCAGTAGTTCAGGGTTGGTACCCTACGAGCAGTACTTC	CASSSGLVPYEQYF